This is a list of T cell receptor beta chains from one sample in a study of human T cells and chemical hapten exposure. Via MiXCR, TCRdb re-called the RACE reads, giving one row per CDR3 protein. Altogether some 250,000 distinct CDR3 sequences are present, about 7.7% being singletons, with the ten largest covering 1.2%. The sequencing used whole blood, collected in connection with sensitization to the hapten diphenylcyclopropenone (DPC). These receptors were taken from a young man with alopecia areata. Some clones in this sample may be carry-over from other donors' samples. CDR3s include the opening cysteine and the closing phenylalanine or tryptophan. A D gene is named only where the DNA matches it firmly. A clone size is listed for some rows: how often the clone was seen (once, few, many), or a class if it is expanded.

v_gene: TRBV7-9
j_gene: TRBJ1-1
d_gene: NA
abundance: NA
CDR3nt: TGTGCCAGCAGCTTAGAGAACAGGGAAGCTTTCTTT
CDR3aa: CASSLENREAFF

v_gene: TRBV24-1
j_gene: TRBJ1-1
d_gene: NA
abundance: few
CDR3nt: TGTGCCACCAGTGGGGGACCTAGGAACACTGAAGCTTTCTTT
CDR3aa: CATSGGPRNTEAFF

v_gene: TRBV5-5
j_gene: TRBJ1-5
d_gene: NA
abundance: many
CDR3nt: TGTGCCAGCAGCTTGTGGGTAGGCCTCAATCAGCCCCAGCATTTT
CDR3aa: CASSLWVGLNQPQHF

v_gene: TRBV6-2/TRBV6-3
j_gene: TRBJ2-2
d_gene: NA
abundance: many
CDR3nt: TGTGCCAGCACCGATCTCGTGTTAAGGGAGCTGTTTTTT
CDR3aa: CASTDLVLRELFF

v_gene: TRBV12-3/TRBV12-4
j_gene: TRBJ1-2
d_gene: NA
abundance: NA
CDR3nt: TGTGCCAGCAGTTTCACAGGGCCGAACTATGGCTACACCTTC
CDR3aa: CASSFTGPNYGYTF

v_gene: TRBV6-1
j_gene: TRBJ2-5
d_gene: NA
abundance: NA
CDR3nt: TGTGCCAGCAGCCCGGGCCCCTCTCAAGAGACCCAGTACTTC
CDR3aa: CASSPGPSQETQYF

v_gene: TRBV10-3
j_gene: TRBJ2-5
d_gene: NA
abundance: NA
CDR3nt: TGTGCCACCGAGGGGGACGGCGAGACCCAGTACTTC
CDR3aa: CATEGDGETQYF

v_gene: TRBV3-1
j_gene: TRBJ1-2
d_gene: NA
abundance: many
CDR3nt: TGTGCCAGCAGCCAAGAACAGGATGGCTACACCTTC
CDR3aa: CASSQEQDGYTF

v_gene: TRBV12-3/TRBV12-4
j_gene: TRBJ1-1
d_gene: TRBD1
abundance: NA
CDR3nt: TGTGCCAGCAGTTTAGCGGGACAGCCCACTGAAGCTTTCTTT
CDR3aa: CASSLAGQPTEAFF

v_gene: TRBV20-1
j_gene: TRBJ1-2
d_gene: TRBD1
abundance: few
CDR3nt: TGCAGTGCTGGCCGGACAGGGCGATACTATGGCTACACCTTC
CDR3aa: CSAGRTGRYYGYTF

v_gene: TRBV28
j_gene: TRBJ1-5
d_gene: NA
abundance: many
CDR3nt: TGTGCCAGCAGGGGGGGCGTGGGCAATCAGCCCCAGCATTTT
CDR3aa: CASRGGVGNQPQHF

v_gene: TRBV29-1
j_gene: TRBJ2-1
d_gene: NA
abundance: NA
CDR3nt: TGCAGCGTTGAAGTATACAATGAGCAGTTCTTC
CDR3aa: CSVEVYNEQFF

v_gene: TRBV27
j_gene: TRBJ1-1
d_gene: TRBD1
abundance: few
CDR3nt: TGTGCCAGCAGACTTAACAGGGGAACGAACACTGAAGCTTTCTTT
CDR3aa: CASRLNRGTNTEAFF

v_gene: TRBV6-5
j_gene: TRBJ2-1
d_gene: NA
abundance: few
CDR3nt: TGTGCCAGCAGGATAGACGGGTTCAATACCGAGTTCTTC
CDR3aa: CASRIDGFNTEFF

v_gene: TRBV6-5
j_gene: TRBJ1-4
d_gene: NA
abundance: NA
CDR3nt: TGTGCCACACCGGGGGACACCCTACAGGGAGTAGGGGAAAAACTGTTTTTT
CDR3aa: CATPGDTLQGVGEKLFF

v_gene: TRBV7-2
j_gene: TRBJ1-2
d_gene: TRBD1
abundance: NA
CDR3nt: TGTGCCAGCAGCTTAAAGACAGGGGTTGGCTACACCTTC
CDR3aa: CASSLKTGVGYTF

v_gene: TRBV29-1
j_gene: TRBJ2-1
d_gene: TRBD2
abundance: NA
CDR3nt: TGCAGCGTCCGACTAGCGGTGGACAATGAGCAGTTCTTC
CDR3aa: CSVRLAVDNEQFF

v_gene: TRBV5-1
j_gene: TRBJ2-2
d_gene: NA
abundance: NA
CDR3nt: TGCGCCAGCAGCCCCCTGACAGAGAACACCGGGGAGCTGTTTTTT
CDR3aa: CASSPLTENTGELFF

v_gene: TRBV9
j_gene: TRBJ2-3
d_gene: TRBD2
abundance: few
CDR3nt: TGTGCCAGCAGCGAGCGGGGGGAAAGCACAGATACGCAGTATTTT
CDR3aa: CASSERGESTDTQYF

v_gene: TRBV12-3/TRBV12-4
j_gene: TRBJ2-7
d_gene: NA
abundance: NA
CDR3nt: TGTGCCGGAAGCATTTGGGGGGGCAGTGAGTACTTC
CDR3aa: CAGSIWGGSEYF

v_gene: TRBV19
j_gene: TRBJ2-2
d_gene: NA
abundance: NA
CDR3nt: TGTGCCAGTAGTAAAACAACGGGCCTCCTGGCCGGGGAGCTGTTTTTT
CDR3aa: CASSKTTGLLAGELFF

v_gene: TRBV7-3
j_gene: TRBJ2-3
d_gene: NA
abundance: many
CDR3nt: TGTGCCAGCAGACAGGACACGAACACAGATACGCAGTATTTT
CDR3aa: CASRQDTNTDTQYF

v_gene: TRBV20-1
j_gene: TRBJ2-3
d_gene: NA
abundance: few
CDR3nt: TGCAGTTCCTCTGTGGCACGCACAGATACGCAGTATTTT
CDR3aa: CSSSVARTDTQYF

v_gene: TRBV7-9
j_gene: TRBJ1-1
d_gene: NA
abundance: many
CDR3nt: TGTGCCAGCAGCTTAGAGGGGGACACTGAAGCTTTCTTT
CDR3aa: CASSLEGDTEAFF

v_gene: TRBV20-1
j_gene: TRBJ1-5
d_gene: NA
abundance: few
CDR3nt: TGCAGTGCTAGTAACCCCCCCGGGGGCGAAGGACAGCCCCAGCATTTT
CDR3aa: CSASNPPGGEGQPQHF

v_gene: TRBV6-2/TRBV6-3
j_gene: TRBJ2-1
d_gene: NA
abundance: NA
CDR3nt: TGTGCCAGCAGTCAAGGTGGTTTTTACAATGAGCAGTTCTTC
CDR3aa: CASSQGGFYNEQFF

v_gene: TRBV3-1
j_gene: TRBJ1-4
d_gene: NA
abundance: NA
CDR3nt: TGTGCCAGCAGCCAAGAAGGATCGGGGGAAAAACTGTTTTTT
CDR3aa: CASSQEGSGEKLFF

v_gene: TRBV6-2/TRBV6-3
j_gene: TRBJ1-5
d_gene: NA
abundance: few
CDR3nt: TGTGCCAGCAGTTACACCTATAGCAATCAGCCCCAGCATTTT
CDR3aa: CASSYTYSNQPQHF

v_gene: TRBV27
j_gene: TRBJ2-1
d_gene: TRBD1
abundance: few
CDR3nt: TGTGCCAGCAGCAGACAGGGGGGACTCAATGAGCAGTTCTTC
CDR3aa: CASSRQGGLNEQFF

v_gene: TRBV7-6
j_gene: TRBJ2-3
d_gene: NA
abundance: NA
CDR3nt: TGTGCCAGCAGCTTAGATTCTGGCACAGATACGCAGTATTTT
CDR3aa: CASSLDSGTDTQYF

v_gene: TRBV7-9
j_gene: TRBJ2-3
d_gene: TRBD2
abundance: few
CDR3nt: TGTGCCAGCAGCTCCGGACTAGCGGGGACCACAGATACGCAGTATTTT
CDR3aa: CASSSGLAGTTDTQYF

v_gene: TRBV24-1
j_gene: TRBJ2-6
d_gene: NA
abundance: few
CDR3nt: TGTGCCACCAGTGACCAGGAACCTGTCTCTGGGGCCAACGTCCTGACTTTC
CDR3aa: CATSDQEPVSGANVLTF

v_gene: TRBV3-1
j_gene: TRBJ1-1
d_gene: NA
abundance: many
CDR3nt: TGTGCCAGCCGCAGGGGGAACACTGAAGCTTTCTTT
CDR3aa: CASRRGNTEAFF

v_gene: TRBV6-2/TRBV6-3
j_gene: TRBJ2-7
d_gene: NA
abundance: NA
CDR3nt: TGTGCCAGCAGTTACTCTAGGGACGGGACCTACGAGCAGTACTTC
CDR3aa: CASSYSRDGTYEQYF

v_gene: TRBV25-1
j_gene: TRBJ2-2
d_gene: NA
abundance: few
CDR3nt: TGTGCCAGCACCTTATGGGACACCGGGGAGCTGTTTTTT
CDR3aa: CASTLWDTGELFF

v_gene: TRBV5-1
j_gene: TRBJ2-5
d_gene: NA
abundance: NA
CDR3nt: TGCGCCAGCAGCCGAAATTACAGGGGCGGGGACCAAGAGACCCAGTACTTC
CDR3aa: CASSRNYRGGDQETQYF

v_gene: TRBV6-2/TRBV6-3
j_gene: TRBJ2-6
d_gene: NA
abundance: few
CDR3nt: TGTGCCAGCAGTTCGAGAACCATCTCTGGGGCCAACGTCCTGACTTTC
CDR3aa: CASSSRTISGANVLTF

v_gene: TRBV20-1
j_gene: TRBJ1-5
d_gene: TRBD1
abundance: few
CDR3nt: TGCAGTGCTCCAGATCAACAGGGGAATCAGCCCCAGCATTTT
CDR3aa: CSAPDQQGNQPQHF

v_gene: TRBV7-9
j_gene: TRBJ1-4
d_gene: NA
abundance: few
CDR3nt: TGTGCCAGCAGCCCCCGAGGAAATGAAAAACTGTTTTTT
CDR3aa: CASSPRGNEKLFF

v_gene: TRBV12-3/TRBV12-4
j_gene: TRBJ1-2
d_gene: TRBD1
abundance: many
CDR3nt: TGTGCCAGCAGTCCCGGGACAGGGCTTGGCTACACCTTC
CDR3aa: CASSPGTGLGYTF

v_gene: TRBV3-1
j_gene: TRBJ2-3
d_gene: NA
abundance: NA
CDR3nt: TGTGCCAGCAACCGGACTAGCACAGATACGCAGTATTTT
CDR3aa: CASNRTSTDTQYF

v_gene: TRBV20-1
j_gene: TRBJ1-2
d_gene: TRBD1
abundance: NA
CDR3nt: TGCAGTGCTAGATCTTTGACAGGGGACTATGGCTACACCTTC
CDR3aa: CSARSLTGDYGYTF

v_gene: TRBV27
j_gene: TRBJ1-2
d_gene: NA
abundance: NA
CDR3nt: TGTGCCAGCAGTAACGGACAGAGCTATGGCTACACCTTC
CDR3aa: CASSNGQSYGYTF

v_gene: TRBV4-2
j_gene: TRBJ1-2
d_gene: NA
abundance: many
CDR3nt: TGTGCCAGCAGCCAAGATCCAGCCGGTATAGGCTATGGCTACACCTTC
CDR3aa: CASSQDPAGIGYGYTF

v_gene: TRBV7-6
j_gene: TRBJ2-1
d_gene: NA
abundance: many
CDR3nt: TGTGCCAGCAGCTTATCAAGGAGGGGCCCTCCCAATGAGCAGTTCTTC
CDR3aa: CASSLSRRGPPNEQFF

v_gene: TRBV4-3
j_gene: TRBJ2-1
d_gene: NA
abundance: NA
CDR3nt: TGCGCCAGCAGCCATAATGCCGTCCAGTACAATGTGCAGTTCTTC
CDR3aa: CASSHNAVQYNVQFF

v_gene: TRBV11-2
j_gene: TRBJ2-3
d_gene: NA
abundance: NA
CDR3nt: TGTGCCAGCAGCATCCTTCAGAGGGATACGCAGTATTTT
CDR3aa: CASSILQRDTQYF

v_gene: TRBV7-6
j_gene: TRBJ2-5
d_gene: NA
abundance: few
CDR3nt: TGTGCCAGCAGTCCAAAGCTGGGCCCCAAAGAGACCCAGTACTTC
CDR3aa: CASSPKLGPKETQYF

v_gene: TRBV3-1
j_gene: TRBJ2-3
d_gene: NA
abundance: NA
CDR3nt: TGTGCCAGCAGCCAAGACCAGGCTAGCACAGATACGCAGTATTTT
CDR3aa: CASSQDQASTDTQYF

v_gene: TRBV9
j_gene: TRBJ1-4
d_gene: NA
abundance: few
CDR3nt: TGTGCCAGCAGCGCGGGGGGAGTACAAGAAAAACTGTTTTTT
CDR3aa: CASSAGGVQEKLFF

v_gene: TRBV7-3
j_gene: TRBJ2-3
d_gene: TRBD2
abundance: NA
CDR3nt: TGTGCCAGCAGCTTAAGGCCCCAGCGGGGGGGTGCAGATACGCAGTATTTT
CDR3aa: CASSLRPQRGGADTQYF

v_gene: TRBV20-1
j_gene: TRBJ1-1
d_gene: NA
abundance: few
CDR3nt: TGCAGTGCTAGCGGGGGCATGAACACTGAAGCTTTCTTT
CDR3aa: CSASGGMNTEAFF

v_gene: TRBV5-1
j_gene: TRBJ2-5
d_gene: NA
abundance: many
CDR3nt: TGCGCCAGCAGCTCCCTTGGAGGGCCCGCAGGGACCCAGTACTTC
CDR3aa: CASSSLGGPAGTQYF

v_gene: TRBV7-9
j_gene: TRBJ1-2
d_gene: NA
abundance: NA
CDR3nt: TGTGCCAGCAGCACAGGACCCCTGGGCTATGGCTACACCTTC
CDR3aa: CASSTGPLGYGYTF

v_gene: TRBV7-2
j_gene: TRBJ1-5
d_gene: NA
abundance: many
CDR3nt: TGTGCCAGCAGCTTAGAGTCGGGGCTCAATCAGCCCCAGCATTTT
CDR3aa: CASSLESGLNQPQHF

v_gene: TRBV20-1
j_gene: TRBJ1-5
d_gene: NA
abundance: NA
CDR3nt: TGCAGTGCTAGAGGGGGGGCGGAAACCTATCAGCCCCAGCATTTT
CDR3aa: CSARGGAETYQPQHF